Listed below are T cell receptor beta chains from one sample, sequenced in a study of blood T cell repertoires in COVID-19. Here immunoSEQ multiplex PCR was the method, and the copy in TCRdb shows in-frame clones only, minus some. Among hundreds of thousands of clones, approximately 84% were seen once, and the ten largest hold 1.9%. The sequencing input was peripheral blood. These receptors came from a woman of 80 years or more with acute or convalescent COVID-19. CDR3s include the opening cysteine and the closing phenylalanine or tryptophan. D genes are given only for firm matches. Expanded clones get a size class; other rows say once, few or many, or leave the size out.

cdr3_length: 16; clone_size: .; j_call: TRBJ1-4; v_call: TRBV25-1; d_call: .; cdr3_nt: TGTGCCAGCAGTGTGCACGGTAGGGGGTGGAATGAAAAACTGTTTTTT; cdr3_aa: CASSVHGRGWNEKLFF
cdr3_length: 16; clone_size: once; j_call: TRBJ2-3; v_call: TRBV7-3; d_call: TRBD2; cdr3_nt: TGTGCCAGCAGCTTAAGGCTAGCGGGGACGGGGGATACGCAGTATTTT; cdr3_aa: CASSLRLAGTGDTQYF
cdr3_length: 14; clone_size: few; j_call: TRBJ2-5; v_call: TRBV5-4; d_call: TRBD2; cdr3_nt: TGTGCCAGCACCACTAGCGGGCTTCAGGAGACCCAGTACTTC; cdr3_aa: CASTTSGLQETQYF
cdr3_length: 11; clone_size: .; j_call: TRBJ1-1; v_call: TRBV28; d_call: .; cdr3_nt: TGTGCCAGTACAGGGAACACTGAAGCTTTCTTT; cdr3_aa: CASTGNTEAFF
cdr3_length: 16; clone_size: .; j_call: TRBJ2-1; v_call: TRBV9; d_call: .; cdr3_nt: TGTGCCAGCAGCGTAGGAGGATCCTTCCCCTACAATGAGCAGTTCTTC; cdr3_aa: CASSVGGSFPYNEQFF
cdr3_length: 15; clone_size: .; j_call: TRBJ2-3; v_call: TRBV5-4; d_call: TRBD1; cdr3_nt: TGTGCCAGCAGCCATCCCGGGACAGCCACAGATACGCAGTATTTT; cdr3_aa: CASSHPGTATDTQYF
cdr3_length: 17; clone_size: .; j_call: TRBJ1-1; v_call: TRBV4-3; d_call: TRBD1; cdr3_nt: TGCGCCAGCAGCCAAGATTGGGACAGTCTCATGAACACTGAAGCTTTCTTT; cdr3_aa: CASSQDWDSLMNTEAFF
cdr3_length: 13; clone_size: .; j_call: TRBJ2-5; v_call: TRBV7-3; d_call: .; cdr3_nt: TGTGCCAGCAGCTGGGGCAGTAGAGAGACCCAGTACTTC; cdr3_aa: CASSWGSRETQYF
cdr3_length: 16; clone_size: .; j_call: TRBJ2-5; v_call: TRBV6-6; d_call: .; cdr3_nt: TGTGCCAGCAGAGATACTGGGGGGGCGGAAGAAGAGACCCAGTACTTC; cdr3_aa: CASRDTGGAEEETQYF
cdr3_length: 14; clone_size: .; j_call: TRBJ2-3; v_call: TRBV7-2; d_call: .; cdr3_nt: TGTGCCAGCAGCCAGGCTGGCGTCACAGATACGCAGTATTTT; cdr3_aa: CASSQAGVTDTQYF
cdr3_length: 12; clone_size: .; j_call: TRBJ1-1; v_call: TRBV9; d_call: .; cdr3_nt: TGTGCCAGCAGCGGGGGAACAGGGAGAGCTTTCTTT; cdr3_aa: CASSGGTGRAFF
cdr3_length: 14; clone_size: .; j_call: TRBJ1-2; v_call: TRBV10-1; d_call: .; cdr3_nt: TGCGCCAGCAGGCCGGGAGCCCTCAACTATGGCTACACCTTC; cdr3_aa: CASRPGALNYGYTF
cdr3_length: 14; clone_size: .; j_call: TRBJ1-6; v_call: TRBV19; d_call: .; cdr3_nt: TGTGCCAGTAATGTCCAGGGAACCAATTCACCCCTCCACTTT; cdr3_aa: CASNVQGTNSPLHF